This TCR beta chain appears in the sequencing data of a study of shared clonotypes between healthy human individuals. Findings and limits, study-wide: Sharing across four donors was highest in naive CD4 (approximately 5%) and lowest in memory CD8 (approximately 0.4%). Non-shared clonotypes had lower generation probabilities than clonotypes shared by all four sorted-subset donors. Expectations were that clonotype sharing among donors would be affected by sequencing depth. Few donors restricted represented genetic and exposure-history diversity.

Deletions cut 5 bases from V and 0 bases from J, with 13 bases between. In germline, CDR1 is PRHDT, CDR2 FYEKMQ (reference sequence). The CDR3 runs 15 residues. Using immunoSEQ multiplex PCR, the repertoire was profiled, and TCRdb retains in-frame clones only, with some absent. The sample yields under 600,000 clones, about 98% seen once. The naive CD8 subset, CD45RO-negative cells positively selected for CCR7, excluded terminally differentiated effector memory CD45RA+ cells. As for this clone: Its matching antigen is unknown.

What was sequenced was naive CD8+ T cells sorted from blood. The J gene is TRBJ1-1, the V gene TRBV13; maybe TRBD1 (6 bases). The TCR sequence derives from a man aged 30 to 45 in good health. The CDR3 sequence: CASSHLGTLNTEAFF. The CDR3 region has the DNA TGTGCCAGCAGCCACCTCGGGACACTGAACACTGAAGCTTTCTTT.